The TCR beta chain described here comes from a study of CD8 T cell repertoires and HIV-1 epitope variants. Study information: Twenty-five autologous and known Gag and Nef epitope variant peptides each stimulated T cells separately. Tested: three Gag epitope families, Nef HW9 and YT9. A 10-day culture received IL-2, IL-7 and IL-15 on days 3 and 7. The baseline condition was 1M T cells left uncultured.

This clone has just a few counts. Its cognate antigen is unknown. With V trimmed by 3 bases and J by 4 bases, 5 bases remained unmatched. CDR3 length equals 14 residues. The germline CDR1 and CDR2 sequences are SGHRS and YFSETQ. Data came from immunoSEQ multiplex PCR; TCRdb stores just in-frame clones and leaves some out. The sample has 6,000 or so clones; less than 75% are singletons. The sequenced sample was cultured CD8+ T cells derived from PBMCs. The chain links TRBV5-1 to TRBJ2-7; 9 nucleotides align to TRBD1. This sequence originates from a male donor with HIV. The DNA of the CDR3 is TGCGCCAGCAGCTGGACAGGGGATAATTACGAGCAGTACTTC. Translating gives CASSWTGDNYEQYF.